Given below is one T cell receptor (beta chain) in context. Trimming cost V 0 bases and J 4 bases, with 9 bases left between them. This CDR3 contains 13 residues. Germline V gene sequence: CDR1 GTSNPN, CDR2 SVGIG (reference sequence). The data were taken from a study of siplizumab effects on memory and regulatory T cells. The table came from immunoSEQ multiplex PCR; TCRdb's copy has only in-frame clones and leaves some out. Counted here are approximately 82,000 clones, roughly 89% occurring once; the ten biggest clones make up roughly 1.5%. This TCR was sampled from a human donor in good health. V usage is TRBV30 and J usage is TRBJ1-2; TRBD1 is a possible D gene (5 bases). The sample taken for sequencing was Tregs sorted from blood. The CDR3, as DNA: TGTGCCTGGAGTGTACTTGGGGGCTATGGCTACACCTTC. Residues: CAWSVLGGYGYTF.